This T cell receptor beta chain appears in the sequencing data of a study of shared clonotypes between healthy human individuals. Whole-study context: A donor's plate count was three for CD4 naive and three for CD4 memory; CD8 naive had two and CD8 memory one.

There were no recent acute infections or vaccinations among the donors, who were healthy HIV-negative adults. Germline CDR1 is MDHEN and CDR2 is SYDVKM. The V end lost 3 bases, the J end lost 2 bases, and 10 bases lay between the germline ends. CDR3 length equals 14 residues. Only one count was recorded for this clone. Its antigen remains unknown. Overall study results and limits: The diversity represented, both genetic and in exposure history, was limited by few donors.

The table came from immunoSEQ multiplex PCR; TCRdb's copy has only in-frame clones and leaves some out. This repertoire shows more than 900,000 clones, 75% to 80% found once; its top ten account for roughly 0.61%. The V call is TRBV28, the J call TRBJ1-2, with D hard to call. The source of this sequence is a young man in good health. Some clones in this sample may be carry-over from other donors' samples. Sequenced input: memory CD4+ T cells from PBMCs. Subset described: CD45RA-negative fraction. The CDR3 region is CASSFGQPNYGYTF. As DNA, the CDR3 is TGTGCCAGCAGTTTCGGGCAGCCCAACTATGGCTACACCTTC.